A single sample gave rise to the 10 T cell receptor beta chains below, sequenced in a study of technical replicates of blood from a handful of donors. Sequenced by immunoSEQ multiplex PCR; TCRdb stores in-frame clones only, minus some. The repertoire includes approximately 76,000 clones, 91% of them detected once, and around 0.26% sits in the top ten. Sequenced input: T cells isolated from PBMCs. The source is a human donor in good health.

The chain is built from TRBV6-6 and TRBJ1-4; D is unresolved. V lost 2 bases to trimming and J lost 5 bases, with 6 bases between them. This CDR3 has 13 amino acids. CDR1 and CDR2 from the germline V gene are MNHNY and SVGAGI (reference sequence). DNA of the CDR3: TGTGCCAGCAGTTACGTAGAGAATGAAAAACTGTTTTTT. Its translation is CASSYVENEKLFF.

This clone has just a few counts. The rearrangement links TRBV2 to TRBJ1-1; possible D gene TRBD1, 5 bases. The germline gives CDR1 SNHLY, CDR2 FYNNEI. The CDR3 contains 12 residues. Trimming shortened V by 7 bases and J by 3 bases, and 9 bases separated the two germline ends. CDR3 nucleotide sequence: TGTGCCAGCAAATCAGGGCACACTGAAGCTTTCTTT. Amino acid sequence: CASKSGHTEAFF.

The chain uses TRBV7-9 and TRBJ2-1; D unclear. CDR1 and CDR2 from the germline V gene are SEHNR and FQNEAQ (reference sequence). CDR3 length: 13 residues. Trimming shortened V by 5 bases and J by 8 bases, and 13 bases separated the two germline ends. Here the CDR3 reads CASSPPITDEQFF. For the CDR3, the DNA is TGTGCCAGCAGCCCTCCCATTACGGATGAGCAGTTCTTC.

Only a few counts were recorded for this clone. V gene TRBV5-5 combines with J gene TRBJ1-2; a possible D gene is TRBD1 (6 bases). V lost 2 bases and J 4 bases, leaving 9 bases between the germline ends. The V gene's germline CDR1 is SGHKS and CDR2 YYEKEE (reference sequence). There are 13 residues in the CDR3. CDR3: CASSFLDSYGYTF. The CDR3 DNA follows: TGTGCCAGCAGCTTCCTGGACAGCTATGGCTACACCTTC.

V usage is TRBV6-5 and J usage is TRBJ2-1; D not certain. The CDR3 extends over 11 amino acids. The germline V gene has CDR1 MNHEY and CDR2 SVGAGI. Trimming took 4 bases from V and 7 from J, leaving 5 bases between them. The CDR3 here is CASSLRNEQFF. The CDR3, as DNA: TGTGCCAGCAGTTTGAGGAATGAGCAGTTCTTC.

CDR3 in DNA: TGTGCCAGTAGTTTCGGGGTAGGGTACGAGCAGTTCTTC. This codes for CASSFGVGYEQFF. This chain uses TRBV19 with TRBJ2-1, with D tentatively TRBD2 (5 bases). There are 13 residues in the CDR3. V gave up 5 bases and J gave up 10 bases, with 15 bases separating them. Per germline, CDR1 LNHDA and CDR2 SQIVND (reference sequence).

The chain has TRBV4-1 and TRBJ1-5; TRBD1 might be the D (6 bases). The ends were cut back, 0 bases at V and 7 bases at J, with 16 bases in the middle. Germline CDR1 and CDR2: MGHRA and YSYEKL. The CDR3 runs to 16 residues. The CDR3 is CASSQEIRSGGQPQHF. Here the CDR3 DNA reads TGCGCCAGCAGCCAAGAGATTAGGTCGGGGGGCCAGCCCCAGCATTTT.

Only one count was recorded for this clone. The rearrangement joins TRBV18 to TRBJ1-3, with D possibly being TRBD1 (5 bases). This CDR3 is 14 amino acids long. Trimming stripped 2 bases from V and 1 base from J, with 6 bases between. Germline CDR1 and CDR2: KGHSH and LQKENI. CDR3 nucleotide sequence: TGTGCCAGCTCACCATCAGGGTCTGGAAACACCATATATTTT. Encoded protein: CASSPSGSGNTIYF.

This clone was observed once. V and J are TRBV27 and TRBJ1-1; possibly TRBD1 for D (5 bases). V lost 0 bases to trimming and J lost 4 bases, with 9 bases between them. CDR3 size: 14 residues. From germline, CDR1 is MNHEY and CDR2 SMNVEV (reference sequence). Written as DNA, the CDR3 is TGTGCCAGCAGTTTATCCGGGGGAAGCACTGAAGCTTTCTTT. This codes for CASSLSGGSTEAFF.

The V gene is TRBV18, the J gene TRBJ1-3; D remains ambiguous. From germline, CDR1 is KGHSH and CDR2 LQKENI. The CDR3 totals 13 residues. Trimming cost V 3 bases and J 3 bases, with 6 bases left between them. The CDR3 is CASSPANGNTIYF. The DNA of the CDR3 is TGTGCCAGCTCACCGGCCAATGGAAACACCATATATTTT.